Shown below are 4 T cell receptor beta chains from a single sample sequenced in a study of T cells in women clearing cervical HPV infection. The protocol was immunoSEQ multiplex PCR, while the TCRdb copy is restricted to in-frame clones and leaves out a portion. This sample's table reports approximately 35,000 clones. The sequencing sample was made of blood buffy coat. These receptors were obtained from a woman aged 18 to 69 with a cervical HPV16 infection that either progressed to CIN3+ or cleared (not recorded which).

With respect to this clone: The CDR3 end lies 3 residues beyond the end of the read and is filled in from the germline J gene. V and J are TRBV2 and TRBJ1-5, with a possible D match to TRBD1 (5 bases). Germline-derived CDR1 and CDR2 are SNHLY and FYNNEI. The CDR3 runs 15 residues. Trimming took 3 bases from V and 3 from J, leaving 12 bases between them. The CDR3 loop is CASSDTGGPNQPQHF. The CDR3 DNA, read in part, is TGTGCCAGCAGTGATACCGGGGGACCCAATCAGCCC.

About this clone itself: The read terminates 3 residues ahead of where the CDR3 ends, so the germline J gene completes it. The chain employs TRBV20-1 and TRBJ2-3, with 12 bases that match TRBD2. The germline CDR1 and CDR2 sequences are DFQATT and SNEGSKA (reference sequence). Unmatched junction bases numbered 7, after V lost 6 bases and J lost 3 bases. The CDR3 length is 15 residues. The sequenced CDR3 bases are TGCAGTGCCCCAGAACTAGCGGGAGGTACAGATACG. Protein product: CSAPELAGGTDT. The full CDR3 reads CSAPELAGGTDTQYF.

Worth noting for this clone: The CDR3 end is not reached by the read, which stops 3 residues before it; the germline J gene fills it in. The chain has TRBV19 and TRBJ1-4; D remains ambiguous. The CDR3 loop spans 14 amino acids. Per the germline V gene, CDR1 is LNHDA and CDR2 is SQIVND (reference sequence). Trimming pared 0 bases from V and 7 bases from J, leaving 9 bases between. The DNA read from the CDR3 is TGTGCCAGTAGTATAGAACGGTTTAGTGAAAAA. It specifies CASSIERFSEK. The whole CDR3 sequence is CASSIERFSEKLFF. The complete variable domain, with remaining parts taken from reference TRBV19 and TRBJ1-4, reads DGGITQSPKYLFRKEGQNVTLSCEQNLNHDAMYWYRQDPGQGLRLIYYSQIVNDFQKGDIAEGYSVSREKKESFPLTVTSAQKNPTAFYLCASSIERFSEKLFFGSGTQLSVL.

Comments on this clone: The read falls 3 residues short of the CDR3 end, and the missing part is taken from the germline J gene. The rearrangement uses TRBV12-3 or TRBV12-4 and TRBJ2-7; D might be TRBD2 (6 bases). Trimming stripped 6 bases from V and 5 bases from J, with 14 bases between. CDR3 length: 13 amino acids. Incomplete CDR3 DNA: TGTGCCAGCAGCCGAGGGACTTCTGACGAG. It specifies CASSRGTSDE. The entire CDR3 reads CASSRGTSDEQYF.